Listed below are T cell receptor beta chains from one sample, sequenced in a study of cytomegalovirus exposure and HLA in healthy donors. TCRdb's table, derived via immunoSEQ multiplex PCR, lists solely in-frame clones and lacks some. The sample lists approximately 88,000 clones; 60% to 80% were seen once. The specimen sequenced was PBMCs. The receptors were sampled from a man aged 45-65 years in good health and CMV-seropositive. The CDR3 runs from the conserved cysteine through the conserved F or W. The D gene is left open where the match is weak. Clone size is shown for a subset of rows, as once, few, many or a class of expanded clone.

clone size,V gene,D gene,J gene,CDR3 length,CDR3 DNA,CDR3 protein
-,TRBV6-7,TRBD1,TRBJ1-1,14,TGTGCCAGCAGTTACTGGACAGGGCGGGGTTGGGCTTTCTTT,CASSYWTGRGWAFF
-,TRBV2,-,TRBJ2-7,13,TGTGCCAGCAGTGGACAACAGGGTTACGAGCAGTACTTC,CASSGQQGYEQYF
-,TRBV7-2,-,TRBJ2-7,14,TGTGCCAGCAGCCCCCGACGGAGCTCCTACGAGCAGTACTTC,CASSPRRSSYEQYF
few,TRBV9,-,TRBJ2-1,15,TGTGCCAGCAGTGCCTCATTTGGGGGGGCGGATGAGCAGTTCTTC,CASSASFGGADEQFF
-,TRBV7-2,-,TRBJ1-1,13,TGTGCCAGCAGCCCCGGGGGGCCCACTGAAGCTTTCTTT,CASSPGGPTEAFF
-,TRBV7-9,-,TRBJ2-7,14,TGTGCCAGCAGCTTAGTCGCGGCAGCCGACGAGCAGTACTTC,CASSLVAAADEQYF
-,TRBV7-3,TRBD1,TRBJ1-6,13,TGTGCCAGCAGCCCGACAGGGGTATCACCCCTCCACTTT,CASSPTGVSPLHF
once,TRBV6-6,TRBD1,TRBJ1-2,13,TGTGCCAGCAGTTACGACAGGGGCTATGGCTACACCTTC,CASSYDRGYGYTF
-,TRBV7-2,-,TRBJ2-7,12,TGTGCCAGCAGCCCGACGGGCTACGAGCAGTACTTC,CASSPTGYEQYF
few,TRBV30,-,TRBJ1-1,14,TGTGCCTGGAGTGTAGGGGGACACCGACGTGAAGCTTTCTTT,CAWSVGGHRREAFF
-,TRBV11-2,TRBD1,TRBJ1-6,17,TGTGCCAGCAGCCGATCCCGGGACAGGATCTATAATTCACCCCTCCACTTT,CASSRSRDRIYNSPLHF
once,TRBV4-3,TRBD1,TRBJ2-7,15,TGCGCCAGCAGCCAAGGGACAGGGGGCACCTACGAGCAGTACTTC,CASSQGTGGTYEQYF
-,TRBV21-1,-,TRBJ2-6,20,TGTGCCAGCAGCAAAGCTTTTTTTGGCAGGCGCCGCTCTGGGGCCAACGTCCTGACTTTC,CASSKAFFGRRRSGANVLTF
-,TRBV6-1,-,TRBJ1-2,12,TGTGCCAGCAAGCGGCAGTTCTATGGCTACACCTTC,CASKRQFYGYTF
-,TRBV7-3,TRBD2,TRBJ2-1,15,TGTGCCAGCAGCTTAGCGGGGGGGGTATACAATGAGCAGTTCTTC,CASSLAGGVYNEQFF
-,TRBV6-5,-,TRBJ1-6,13,TGTGCCAGCAGTTACTCTCGGGATTCACCCCTCCACTTT,CASSYSRDSPLHF
-,TRBV7-2,-,TRBJ2-7,12,TGTGCCAGCAGCCCGCAAAGCGGCGAGCAGTACTTC,CASSPQSGEQYF
-,TRBV6-5,-,TRBJ1-1,13,TGTGCCAGCAGTCCCCCCGGGAACACTGAAGCTTTCTTT,CASSPPGNTEAFF
-,TRBV2,TRBD2,TRBJ2-3,15,TGTGCCAGCATGTATCTAGCGGCTAGCACAGATACGCAGTATTTT,CASMYLAASTDTQYF
-,TRBV30,-,TRBJ2-3,14,TGTGCCTGGAGTGTAGGGGGTTTTGCGGATACGCAGTATTTT,CAWSVGGFADTQYF
-,TRBV6-5,TRBD2,TRBJ2-3,14,TGTGCCAGCAATGAAGCGGGGGGGCTAAATACGCAGTATTTT,CASNEAGGLNTQYF
-,TRBV10-1,-,TRBJ2-5,13,TGCGCCAGCAGTGAGTCGAGGGTAGAAGAGCAGTACTTC,CASSESRVEEQYF
once,TRBV5-4,TRBD1,TRBJ1-6,15,TGTGCCAGCAGCGAGAAGACAGGGAGCTATTCACCCCTCCACTTT,CASSEKTGSYSPLHF
-,TRBV23-1,-,TRBJ2-1,16,TGCGCCAGCAGTCAGGCCTCGGCTAGCGAGGGCAATGAGCAGTTCTTC,CASSQASASEGNEQFF
once,TRBV19,TRBD1,TRBJ1-2,14,TGTGCCAGTAGTCCGCTGACAGGGTCTAGAGGCTACACCTTC,CASSPLTGSRGYTF
-,TRBV4-3,-,TRBJ1-2,15,TGCGCCAGCAGCCAAGTCTTGTCGGGAGACTATGGCTACCCCTTC,CASSQVLSGDYGYPF
-,TRBV6-4,-,TRBJ1-6,15,TGTGCCAGCTCCTACTTTTCGGGACAAATTTCACCCCTCCACTTT,CASSYFSGQISPLHF
-,TRBV6-1,-,TRBJ1-1,12,TGTGCCAGCAGTGTTGGTGGAGCTGAAGCTTTCTTT,CASSVGGAEAFF
-,TRBV29-1,-,TRBJ2-7,13,TGCAGCGCCCTGAGAGGTCGAGACTACGAGCAGTACTTC,CSALRGRDYEQYF
-,TRBV29-1,TRBD2,TRBJ2-4,14,TGCAGCGTTGAGACTAGCGGCGCCAAAAACATTCAGTACTTC,CSVETSGAKNIQYF
-,TRBV6-5,TRBD1,TRBJ1-4,15,TGTGCCAGCAGTTTTCGGGACAGGACTTATGAAAAACTGTTTTTT,CASSFRDRTYEKLFF
few,TRBV18,-,TRBJ2-5,15,TGTGCCAGCTCACCGCAGTCGGGGGGCGTAGAGACCCAGTACTTC,CASSPQSGGVETQYF
few,TRBV7-2,TRBD1,TRBJ2-5,15,TGTGCCAGCCAGAAGAGCGGACAGGGGAGCGAGACCCAGTACTTC,CASQKSGQGSETQYF
-,TRBV2,TRBD2,TRBJ2-7,13,TGTGCCAGCAGCGGGACTAGCGGTTACGAGCAGTACTTC,CASSGTSGYEQYF
-,TRBV10-3,-,TRBJ1-3,14,TGTGCCATCAGTGGAATCAGGGATGGAAACACCATATATTTT,CAISGIRDGNTIYF
-,TRBV30,TRBD1,TRBJ1-6,14,TGTGCCTGGAGTGCCGACAGGGGGCTTTCACCCCTCCACTTT,CAWSADRGLSPLHF
-,TRBV28,-,TRBJ1-2,12,TGTGCCAGCAGTTCTACGGACTATGGCTACACCTTC,CASSSTDYGYTF
-,TRBV5-6,TRBD2,TRBJ2-3,17,TGTGCCAGCAGGAGACTAGCGGGGGGGCCGGGCGCAGATACGCAGTATTTT,CASRRLAGGPGADTQYF
-,TRBV19,-,TRBJ2-2,12,TGTGCCAGTAGTACGGAGGTCGGGGAGCTGTTTTTT,CASSTEVGELFF
-,TRBV21-1,-,TRBJ1-1,17,TGTGCCAGCAGCAAGGGGGGTGTAATCAGGGGGCTCACTGAAGCTTTCTTT,CASSKGGVIRGLTEAFF
-,TRBV11-2,-,TRBJ1-2,16,TGTGCCAGCAGCTTAGGATTACAGGCTATCCTCGGAGGCTACACCTTC,CASSLGLQAILGGYTF
few,TRBV5-1,-,TRBJ2-3,16,TGCGCCAGCAGCTTGGTAACAGGGTCCGGCACAGATACGCAGTATTTT,CASSLVTGSGTDTQYF
few,TRBV5-1,-,TRBJ2-1,15,TGCGCCAGCAGCTTGACACCGGGGGATAGCTATGAGCAGTTCTTC,CASSLTPGDSYEQFF
-,TRBV6-6,-,TRBJ2-7,14,TGTGCCAGCAGTTTCCGGGAGCGCGGATACGAGCAGTACTTC,CASSFRERGYEQYF
-,TRBV20-1,-,TRBJ2-1,9,TGCAGTGCTAGATTGTCATTGTTCTTC,CSARLSLFF
once,TRBV2,-,TRBJ1-6,14,TGTGCCAGCAGTGAAAGGAGGGGACGGTCACCCCTCCACTTT,CASSERRGRSPLHF
few,TRBV7-2,-,TRBJ1-4,15,TGTGCCAGCAGCACTTACAGGGCTACTAATGAAAAACTGTTTTTT,CASSTYRATNEKLFF
-,TRBV9,TRBD2,TRBJ2-7,16,TGTGCCAGCAGCGTAGGGGTAGCGGGGGCCTCCTACGAGCAGTACTTC,CASSVGVAGASYEQYF
-,TRBV5-1,TRBD1,TRBJ2-5,14,TGCGCCAGCAGCGCCGGGGACAGCCAAGAGACCCAGTACTTC,CASSAGDSQETQYF
-,TRBV7-2,TRBD1,TRBJ1-2,16,TGTGCCAGCAGCCCAGGACAGGGGTTGGGGTTTAGCGGCTACACCTTC,CASSPGQGLGFSGYTF
once,TRBV19,TRBD1,TRBJ2-7,15,TGTGCCAGTAGCCTCAGAGGCGGACAGGGTGGCGAGCAGTACTTC,CASSLRGGQGGEQYF
few,TRBV7-2,-,TRBJ1-5,12,TGTGCCACAGGGGAGGGGGGTCAGCCCCAGCATTTT,CATGEGGQPQHF
-,TRBV2,-,TRBJ2-7,14,TGTGCCAGCAGTGCCTTGGACAGAACCTACGAGCAGTACTTC,CASSALDRTYEQYF
-,TRBV6-1,TRBD2,TRBJ2-5,14,TGTGCCAGCAGTCAGATAGCGGGGAGAGAGACCCAGTACTTC,CASSQIAGRETQYF
few,TRBV25-1,-,TRBJ2-5,17,TGTGCCAGCAGTGAATTGGGGTCTGGGGGGACCCAAGAGACCCAGTACTTC,CASSELGSGGTQETQYF